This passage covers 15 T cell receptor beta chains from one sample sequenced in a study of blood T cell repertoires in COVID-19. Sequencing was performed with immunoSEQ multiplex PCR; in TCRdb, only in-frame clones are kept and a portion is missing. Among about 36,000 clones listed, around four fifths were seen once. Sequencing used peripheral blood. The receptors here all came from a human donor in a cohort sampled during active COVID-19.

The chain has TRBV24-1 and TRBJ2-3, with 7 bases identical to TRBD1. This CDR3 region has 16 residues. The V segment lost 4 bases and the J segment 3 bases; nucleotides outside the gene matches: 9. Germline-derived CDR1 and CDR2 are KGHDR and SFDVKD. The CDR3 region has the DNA TGTGCCACCAGTGACCCAACAGGGGCAGGAACAGATACGCAGTATTTT. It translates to CATSDPTGAGTDTQYF.

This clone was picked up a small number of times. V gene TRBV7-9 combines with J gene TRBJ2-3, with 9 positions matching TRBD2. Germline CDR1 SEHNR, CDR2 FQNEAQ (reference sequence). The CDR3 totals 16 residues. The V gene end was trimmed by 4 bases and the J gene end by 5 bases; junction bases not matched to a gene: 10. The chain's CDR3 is CASSSGLAGTGDTQYF. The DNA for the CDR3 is TGTGCCAGCAGCTCCGGGCTAGCGGGAACCGGAGATACGCAGTATTTT.

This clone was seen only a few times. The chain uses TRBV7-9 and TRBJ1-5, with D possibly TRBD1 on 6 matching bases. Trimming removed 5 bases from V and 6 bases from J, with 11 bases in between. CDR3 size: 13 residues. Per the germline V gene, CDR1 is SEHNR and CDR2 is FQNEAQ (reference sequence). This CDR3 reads CASSQRGGQPQHF. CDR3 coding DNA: TGTGCCAGCAGCCAAAGGGGGGGTCAGCCCCAGCATTTT.

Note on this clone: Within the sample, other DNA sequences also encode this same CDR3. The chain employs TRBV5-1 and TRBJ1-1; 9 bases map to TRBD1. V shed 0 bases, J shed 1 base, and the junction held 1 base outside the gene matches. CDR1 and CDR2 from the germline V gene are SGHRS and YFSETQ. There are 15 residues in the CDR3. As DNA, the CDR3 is TGCGCCAGCAGCTTGGCGGGACAGGGGAACACTGAAGCTTTCTTT. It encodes CASSLAGQGNTEAFF.

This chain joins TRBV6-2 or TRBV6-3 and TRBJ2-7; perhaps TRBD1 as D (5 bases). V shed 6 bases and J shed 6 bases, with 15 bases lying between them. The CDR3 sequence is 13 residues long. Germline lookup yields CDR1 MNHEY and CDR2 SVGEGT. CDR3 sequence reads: CASSRPGAREQYF. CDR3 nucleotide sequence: TGTGCCAGCAGCCGCCCTGGGGCGCGCGAGCAGTACTTC.

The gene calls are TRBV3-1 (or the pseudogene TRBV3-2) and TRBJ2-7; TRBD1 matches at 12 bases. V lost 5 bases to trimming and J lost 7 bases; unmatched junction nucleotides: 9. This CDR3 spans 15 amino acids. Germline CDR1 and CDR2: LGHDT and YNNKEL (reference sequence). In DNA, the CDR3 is TGTGCCAGCAGCTCCCCGGGACAGGGGGCGGATGAGCAGTACTTC. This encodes CASSSPGQGADEQYF.

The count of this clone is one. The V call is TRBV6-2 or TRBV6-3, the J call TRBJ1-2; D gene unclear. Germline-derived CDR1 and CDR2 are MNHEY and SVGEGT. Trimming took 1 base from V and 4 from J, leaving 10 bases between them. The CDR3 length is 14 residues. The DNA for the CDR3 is TGTGCCAGCAGTTACTGGGAAGGGAGCTATGGCTACACCTTC. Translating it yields CASSYWEGSYGYTF.

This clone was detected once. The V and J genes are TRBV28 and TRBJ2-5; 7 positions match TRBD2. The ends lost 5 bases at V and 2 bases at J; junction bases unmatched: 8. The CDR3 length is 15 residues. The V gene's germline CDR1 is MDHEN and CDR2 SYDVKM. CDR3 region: CASSPPSSGQETQYF. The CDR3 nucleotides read TGTGCCAGCAGTCCACCCTCTAGCGGTCAAGAGACCCAGTACTTC.

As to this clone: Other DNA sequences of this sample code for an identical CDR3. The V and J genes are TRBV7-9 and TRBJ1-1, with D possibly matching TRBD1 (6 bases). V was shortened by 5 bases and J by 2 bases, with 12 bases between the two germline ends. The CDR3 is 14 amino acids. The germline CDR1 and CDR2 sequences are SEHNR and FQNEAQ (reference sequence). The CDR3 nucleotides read TGTGCCAGCAGCCTACAGGGATCAAACACTGAAGCTTTCTTT. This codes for CASSLQGSNTEAFF. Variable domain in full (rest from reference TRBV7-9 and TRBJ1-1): DTGVSQNPRHKITKRGQNVTFRCDPISEHNRLYWYRQTLGQGPEFLTYFQNEAQLEKSRLLSDRFSAERPKGSFSTLEIQRTEQGDSAMYLCASSLQGSNTEAFFGQGTRLTVV.

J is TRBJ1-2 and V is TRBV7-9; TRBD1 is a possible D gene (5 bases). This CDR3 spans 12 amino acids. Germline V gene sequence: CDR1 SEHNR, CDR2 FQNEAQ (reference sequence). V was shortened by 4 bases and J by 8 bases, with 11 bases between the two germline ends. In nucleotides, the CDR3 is TGTGCCAGCAGCTCTCAGGGTAACGGCTACACCTTC. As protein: CASSSQGNGYTF. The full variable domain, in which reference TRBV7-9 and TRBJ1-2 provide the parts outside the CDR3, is DTGVSQNPRHKITKRGQNVTFRCDPISEHNRLYWYRQTLGQGPEFLTYFQNEAQLEKSRLLSDRFSAERPKGSFSTLEIQRTEQGDSAMYLCASSSQGNGYTFGSGTRLTVV.

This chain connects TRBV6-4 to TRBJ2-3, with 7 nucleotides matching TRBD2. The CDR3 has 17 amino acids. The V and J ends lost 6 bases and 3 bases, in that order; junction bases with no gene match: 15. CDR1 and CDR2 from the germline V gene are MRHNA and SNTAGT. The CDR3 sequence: CASSPRWGGSQTDTQYF. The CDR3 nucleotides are TGTGCCAGCAGCCCCCGATGGGGGGGGAGTCAGACAGATACGCAGTATTTT.

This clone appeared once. The CDR3 spells CASISPGRGPQHF. The CDR3 DNA is TGTGCCAGCATCTCTCCCGGGCGGGGGCCCCAGCATTTT. V gene TRBV9 combines with J gene TRBJ1-5, with D uncertain. The V end lost 6 bases, the J end lost 9 bases, and 16 bases lay between the germline ends. The CDR3 loop spans 13 amino acids. The germline gives CDR1 SGDLS, CDR2 YYNGEE. Full variable domain (remainder filled in from reference TRBV9 and TRBJ1-5): DSGVTQTPKHLITATGQRVTLRCSPRSGDLSVYWYQQSLDQGLQFLIQYYNGEERAKGNILERFSAQQFPDLHSELNLSSLELGDSALYFCASISPGRGPQHFGDGTRLSIL.

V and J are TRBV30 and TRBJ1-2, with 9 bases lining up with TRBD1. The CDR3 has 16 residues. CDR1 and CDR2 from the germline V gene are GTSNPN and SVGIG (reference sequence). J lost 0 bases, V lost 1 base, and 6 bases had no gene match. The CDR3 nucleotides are TGTGCCTGGAGTGCCGGGACAGGGATCTCTAACTATGGCTACACCTTC. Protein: CAWSAGTGISNYGYTF.

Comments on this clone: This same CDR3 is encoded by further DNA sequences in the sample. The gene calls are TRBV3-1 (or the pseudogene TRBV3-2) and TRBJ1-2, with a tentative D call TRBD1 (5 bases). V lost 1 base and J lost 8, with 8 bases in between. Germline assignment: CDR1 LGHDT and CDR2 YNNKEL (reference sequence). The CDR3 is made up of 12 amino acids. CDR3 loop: CASSQGGGGYTF. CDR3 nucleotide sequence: TGTGCCAGCAGCCAAGGGGGCGGAGGCTACACCTTC.

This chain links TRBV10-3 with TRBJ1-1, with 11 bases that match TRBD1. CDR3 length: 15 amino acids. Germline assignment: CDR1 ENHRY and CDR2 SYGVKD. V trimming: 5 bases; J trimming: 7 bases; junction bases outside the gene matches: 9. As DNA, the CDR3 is TGTGCCATCAGTCAAACCCGGGACAGGGGGATTGAAGCTTTCTTT. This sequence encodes CAISQTRDRGIEAFF.